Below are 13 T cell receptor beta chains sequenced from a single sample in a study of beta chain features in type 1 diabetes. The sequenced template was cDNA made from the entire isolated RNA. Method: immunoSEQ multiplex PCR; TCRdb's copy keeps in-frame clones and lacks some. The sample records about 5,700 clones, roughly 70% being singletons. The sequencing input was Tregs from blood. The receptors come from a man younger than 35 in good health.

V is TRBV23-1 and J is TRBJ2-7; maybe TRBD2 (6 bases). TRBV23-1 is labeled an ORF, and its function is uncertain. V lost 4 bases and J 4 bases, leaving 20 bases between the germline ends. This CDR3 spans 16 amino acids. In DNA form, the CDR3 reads TGCGCCAGCAGTCGGAGTTCGGAGGGGATAGAATACGAGCAGTACTTC. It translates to CASSRSSEGIEYEQYF.

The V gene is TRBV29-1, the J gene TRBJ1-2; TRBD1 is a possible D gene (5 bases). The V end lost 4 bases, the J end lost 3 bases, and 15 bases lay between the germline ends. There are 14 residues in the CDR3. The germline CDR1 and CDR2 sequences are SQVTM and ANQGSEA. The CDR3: CSVAAGPGHYGYTF. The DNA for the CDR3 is TGCAGCGTTGCGGCGGGACCGGGCCACTATGGCTACACCTTC.

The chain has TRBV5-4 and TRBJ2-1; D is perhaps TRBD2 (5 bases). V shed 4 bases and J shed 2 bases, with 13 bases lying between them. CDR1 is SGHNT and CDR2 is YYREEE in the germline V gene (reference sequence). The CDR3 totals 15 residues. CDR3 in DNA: TGTGCCAGCAGCGTAGAGCGGAACCCCTACAATGAGCAGTTCTTC. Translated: CASSVERNPYNEQFF.

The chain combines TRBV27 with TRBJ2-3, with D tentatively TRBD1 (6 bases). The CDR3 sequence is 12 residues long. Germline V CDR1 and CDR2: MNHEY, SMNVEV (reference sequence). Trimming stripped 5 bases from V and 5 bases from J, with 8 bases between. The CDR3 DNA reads TGTGCCAGCAGTCCCAGGGGAGATACGCAGTATTTT. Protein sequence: CASSPRGDTQYF.

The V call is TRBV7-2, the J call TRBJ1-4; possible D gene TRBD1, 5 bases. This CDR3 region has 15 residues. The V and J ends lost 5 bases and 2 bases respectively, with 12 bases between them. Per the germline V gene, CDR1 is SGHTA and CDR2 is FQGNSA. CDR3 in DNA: TGTGCCAGCAGCGTTCAAGGGGATACTAATGAAAAACTGTTTTTT. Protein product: CASSVQGDTNEKLFF.

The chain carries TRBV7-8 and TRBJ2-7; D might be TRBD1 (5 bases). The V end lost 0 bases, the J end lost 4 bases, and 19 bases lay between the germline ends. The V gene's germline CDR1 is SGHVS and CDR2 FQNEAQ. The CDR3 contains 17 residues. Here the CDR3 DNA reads TGTGCCAGCAGCTTAGCGTCTTTCAGGGCCTTGGGGTACGAGCAGTACTTC. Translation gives CASSLASFRALGYEQYF.

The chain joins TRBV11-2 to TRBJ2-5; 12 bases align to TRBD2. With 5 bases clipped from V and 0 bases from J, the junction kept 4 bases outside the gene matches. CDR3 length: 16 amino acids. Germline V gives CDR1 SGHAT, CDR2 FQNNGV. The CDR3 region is CASSERLAGDQETQYF. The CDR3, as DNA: TGTGCCAGCAGCGAGAGACTAGCGGGGGACCAAGAGACCCAGTACTTC.

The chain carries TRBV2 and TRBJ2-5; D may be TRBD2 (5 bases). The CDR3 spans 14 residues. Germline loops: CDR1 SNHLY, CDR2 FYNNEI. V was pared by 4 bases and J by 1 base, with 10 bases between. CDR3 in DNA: TGTGCCAGCAGTGGGACTGGTTTCCAAGAGACCCAGTACTTC. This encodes CASSGTGFQETQYF.

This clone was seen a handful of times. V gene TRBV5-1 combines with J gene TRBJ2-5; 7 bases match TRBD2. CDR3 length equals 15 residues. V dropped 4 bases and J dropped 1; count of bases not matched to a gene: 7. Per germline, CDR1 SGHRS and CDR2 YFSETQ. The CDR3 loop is CASSEAGSGQETQYF. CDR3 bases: TGCGCCAGCAGCGAAGCGGGATCTGGCCAAGAGACCCAGTACTTC.

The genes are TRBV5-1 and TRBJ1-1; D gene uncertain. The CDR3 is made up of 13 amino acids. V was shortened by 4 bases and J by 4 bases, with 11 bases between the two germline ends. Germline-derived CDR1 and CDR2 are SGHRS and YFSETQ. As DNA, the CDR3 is TGCGCCAGCAGCCACGACTACGTCACTGAAGCTTTCTTT. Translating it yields CASSHDYVTEAFF.

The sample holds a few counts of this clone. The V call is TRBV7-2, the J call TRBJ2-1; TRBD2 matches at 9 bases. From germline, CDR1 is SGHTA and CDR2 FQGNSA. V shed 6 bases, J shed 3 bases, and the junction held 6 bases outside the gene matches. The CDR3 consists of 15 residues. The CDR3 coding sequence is TGTGCCAGCAGACTCGGGACTAGCAGCTACAATGAGCAGTTCTTC. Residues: CASRLGTSSYNEQFF.

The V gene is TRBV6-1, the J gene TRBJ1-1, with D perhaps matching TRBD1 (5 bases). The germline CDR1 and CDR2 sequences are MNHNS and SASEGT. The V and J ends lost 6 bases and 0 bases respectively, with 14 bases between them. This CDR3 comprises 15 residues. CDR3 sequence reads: CASRETTALNTEAFF. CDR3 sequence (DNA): TGTGCCAGCAGGGAAACGACAGCACTGAACACTGAAGCTTTCTTT.

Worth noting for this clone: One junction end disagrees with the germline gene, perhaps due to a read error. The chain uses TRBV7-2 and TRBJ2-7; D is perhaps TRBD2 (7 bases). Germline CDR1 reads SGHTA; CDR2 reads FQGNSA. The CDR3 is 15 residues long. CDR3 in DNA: TGTGCCAGCAGCTTAGAGTGGGGGGGCTCCCACGAGCAGTACTTC. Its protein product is CASSLEWGGSHEQYF.